These T cell receptor beta chains were read from a single sample in a study of CD8 T cells in Susac syndrome. TCRdb ran MiXCR on the immunoSEQ multiplex PCR reads and lists one entry per CDR3 protein. The sample holds under 550,000 distinct CDR3 sequences, around 85% seen once. The sample consisted of CD8+ T cells from PBMCs. These receptors originate from a human donor with multiple sclerosis. The CDR3 runs from the conserved cysteine through the conserved F or W. D genes are given only for firm matches. Some rows mark clone size as missing; the rest say once, few, many or name a class of expanded clone.

D	V	size	J	CDR3	DNA
.	TRBV28	.	TRBJ2-2	CATEEGVQRVVGELFF	TGTGCCACCGAGGAGGGGGTGCAGAGGGTTGTCGGGGAGCTGTTTTTT
TRBD2	TRBV20-1	.	TRBJ2-1	CSATGLAGARGSDEQFF	TGCAGTGCCACGGGGCTAGCGGGAGCTAGAGGGAGCGATGAGCAGTTCTTC
TRBD1	TRBV6-1	.	TRBJ2-7	CASSEPRQGTYEQYF	TGTGCCAGCAGTGAGCCCCGACAGGGAACCTACGAGCAGTACTTC
TRBD2	TRBV6-5	.	TRBJ2-5	CASSFSSSGEVGETQYF	TGTGCCAGCAGTTTCTCATCCAGCGGGGAGGTGGGGGAGACCCAGTACTTC
TRBD2	TRBV5-1	.	TRBJ2-2	CASSIPGLAGTQNTGELFF	TGCGCCAGCAGCATCCCGGGACTAGCGGGTACCCAGAACACCGGGGAGCTGTTTTTT
.	TRBV7-9	.	TRBJ1-2	CASSFDGESNYGYTF	TGTGCCAGCAGCTTCGATGGGGAATCTAACTATGGCTACACCTTC
.	TRBV24-1	.	TRBJ2-2	CATSDSDRSVGNTGELFF	TGTGCCACCAGTGACTCGGACCGCAGCGTCGGAAACACCGGGGAGCTGTTTTTT
.	TRBV28	.	TRBJ1-5	CASSFRGVYQPQHF	TGTGCCAGCAGTTTCAGAGGGGTTTACCAGCCCCAGCATTTT
TRBD2	TRBV6-5	.	TRBJ2-3	CASSYSSIESGRALGWDTQYF	TGTGCCAGCAGTTACTCAAGTATTGAGAGCGGGAGGGCATTAGGTTGGGATACGCAGTATTTT
.	TRBV9	.	TRBJ1-5	CASSAATGLNQPQHF	TGTGCCAGCAGCGCTGCGACCGGACTCAATCAGCCCCAGCATTTT
.	TRBV10-3	once	TRBJ2-7	CAISADSVLYEQYF	TGTGCCATCAGTGCAGACAGCGTGCTCTACGAGCAGTACTTC
.	TRBV7-2	few	TRBJ1-5	CASSLGPTAEPQHF	TGTGCCAGCAGCTTAGGCCCGACCGCTGAGCCCCAGCATTTT
TRBD1	TRBV29-1	.	TRBJ2-5	CSVKKTGRKETQYF	TGCAGCGTAAAAAAGACAGGGAGAAAAGAGACCCAGTACTTC
.	TRBV2	.	TRBJ2-6	CASSDGGRTGANVLTF	TGTGCCAGCAGTGATGGGGGCAGGACTGGGGCCAACGTCCTGACTTTC
TRBD2	TRBV7-6	.	TRBJ2-3	CASSLVIAGGPADTQYF	TGTGCCAGCAGCTTAGTTATAGCGGGAGGCCCAGCGGATACGCAGTATTTT
TRBD1	TRBV27	once	TRBJ2-7	CASSFAGQVYEQYF	TGTGCCAGCAGTTTTGCGGGACAGGTTTACGAGCAGTACTTC
.	TRBV24-1	.	TRBJ2-1	CATSDWDNRDEQFF	TGTGCCACCAGTGATTGGGACAATCGGGATGAGCAGTTCTTC
.	TRBV4-1	.	TRBJ2-7	CASSQARAYEQYF	TGCGCCAGCAGCCAAGCCCGGGCCTACGAGCAGTACTTC
.	TRBV27	.	TRBJ1-2	CASSPLGGNPNYGYTF	TGTGCCAGCAGCCCGCTGGGGGGGAATCCTAACTATGGCTACACCTTC
.	TRBV19	.	TRBJ1-5	CASSNRDNQPQHF	TGTGCCAGTAGCAACAGGGATAATCAGCCCCAGCATTTT
TRBD2	TRBV27	once	TRBJ2-2	CASSLGGVGGELFF	TGTGCCAGCAGTTTAGGGGGGGTTGGCGGGGAGCTGTTTTTT
TRBD1	TRBV28	.	TRBJ2-7	CASIPDRQSYEQYF	TGTGCCAGCATACCGGACAGGCAATCCTACGAGCAGTACTTC
.	TRBV7-2	few	TRBJ2-7	CASSPHDEQYF	TGTGCCAGCAGCCCCCACGACGAGCAGTACTTC
.	TRBV20-1	.	TRBJ2-1	CSAPDSGMYNEQFF	TGCAGTGCCCCGGACAGCGGGATGTACAATGAGCAGTTCTTC
TRBD1	TRBV7-9	.	TRBJ1-5	CASSLATGGRQPQHF	TGTGCCAGCAGCTTAGCTACAGGGGGCAGGCAGCCCCAGCATTTT
.	TRBV5-1	.	TRBJ2-1	CASSSSEQGFYNEQFF	TGCGCCAGCAGCTCGAGTGAGCAGGGTTTCTACAATGAGCAGTTCTTC
.	TRBV6-5	once	TRBJ2-7	CASRLRGRNEQYF	TGTGCCAGCAGACTCCGGGGGAGGAACGAGCAGTACTTC
TRBD1	TRBV19	once	TRBJ2-6	CASSQTYRQGAGANVLTF	TGTGCCAGTAGTCAGACCTACCGACAGGGCGCTGGGGCCAACGTCCTGACTTTC
.	TRBV6-5	.	TRBJ2-7	CASSYMESEQYF	TGTGCCAGCAGTTACATGGAAAGCGAGCAGTACTTC
.	TRBV5-1	.	TRBJ2-5	CASGWEREETQYF	TGCGCCAGCGGATGGGAGAGGGAAGAGACCCAGTACTTC
.	TRBV29-1	.	TRBJ1-6	CSVGAGTGSPLHF	TGCAGCGTTGGGGCAGGGACTGGTTCACCCCTCCACTTT
.	TRBV9	.	TRBJ1-5	CASSESGGSNQPQHF	TGTGCCAGCAGCGAGTCGGGGGGTAGTAATCAGCCCCAGCATTTT
TRBD1	TRBV7-6	.	TRBJ2-7	CASSARHRDRGHEQYF	TGTGCCAGCAGCGCGCGCCACCGGGACAGGGGCCACGAGCAGTACTTC